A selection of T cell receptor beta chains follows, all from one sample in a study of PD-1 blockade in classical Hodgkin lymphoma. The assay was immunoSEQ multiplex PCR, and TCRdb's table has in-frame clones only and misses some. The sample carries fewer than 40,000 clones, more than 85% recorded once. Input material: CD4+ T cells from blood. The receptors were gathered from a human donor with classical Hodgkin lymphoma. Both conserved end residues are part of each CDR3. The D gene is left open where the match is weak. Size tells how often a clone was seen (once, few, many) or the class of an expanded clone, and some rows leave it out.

CASSQPMGGQTQYF TGCGCCAGCAGCCAGCCCATGGGGGGACAGACCCAGTACTTC TRBJ2-5 - - TRBV4-1
CASSEAGRTNSPLHF TGTGCCAGCAGTGAAGCGGGCAGAACTAATTCACCCCTCCACTTT TRBJ1-6 few - TRBV2
CASSFGANTGELFF TGCGCCAGCAGCTTCGGAGCTAACACCGGGGAGCTGTTTTTT TRBJ2-2 - - TRBV5-1
CASRKGLAGIYEQYF TGTGCCAGCAGAAAGGGACTAGCGGGGATCTACGAGCAGTACTTC TRBJ2-7 - TRBD2 TRBV6-5
CSVGGGDYGYTF TGCAGCGTTGGCGGGGGCGACTATGGCTACACCTTC TRBJ1-2 - - TRBV29-1
CASSPEVGLANYGYTF TGTGCCAGCAGCCCAGAGGTCGGGCTAGCTAACTATGGCTACACCTTC TRBJ1-2 - - TRBV9
CASSPSRRGYNEQFF TGTGCCAGCAGCCCCTCACGCCGGGGGTACAATGAGCAGTTCTTC TRBJ2-1 - - TRBV7-2
CASSSLGGAGVTEAFF TGTGCCAGCAGCTCCCTAGGTGGGGCCGGGGTCACTGAAGCTTTCTTT TRBJ1-1 once - TRBV7-6
CSVATVTEAFF TGCAGCGTTGCTACGGTCACTGAAGCTTTCTTT TRBJ1-1 - - TRBV29-1
CATLRTGDGSTEAFF TGTGCCACCCTCAGGACAGGGGACGGGTCTACTGAAGCTTTCTTT TRBJ1-1 - TRBD1 TRBV10-3
CAISESVGGTYNEQFF TGTGCCATCAGTGAGTCCGTCGGGGGAACCTACAATGAGCAGTTCTTC TRBJ2-1 - - TRBV10-3
CASTGQYTGELFF TGTGCCAGCACGGGGCAGTACACCGGGGAGCTGTTTTTT TRBJ2-2 few - TRBV6-5
CASSLDGLAAETQYF TGCGCCAGCAGCTTGGACGGCCTAGCGGCGGAGACCCAGTACTTC TRBJ2-5 - TRBD2 TRBV5-1
CASSQVRGLDTGELFF TGCGCCAGCAGCCAAGTCAGAGGGTTGGACACCGGGGAGCTGTTTTTT TRBJ2-2 - - TRBV4-1
CASSFNPTNTGELFF TGTGCCAGCAGCTTTAACCCCACGAACACCGGGGAGCTGTTTTTT TRBJ2-2 - - TRBV5-6
CASSPGTGDGFYEQFF TGTGCCAGCAGCCCTGGGACAGGGGACGGGTTTTATGAGCAGTTCTTC TRBJ2-1 - TRBD1 TRBV5-5
CASSEQGYIEKLFF TGTGCCAGCAGTGAGCAGGGCTATATAGAAAAACTGTTTTTT TRBJ1-4 - - TRBV6-1
CASRQGAYSPLHF TGTGCCAGCAGACAGGGGGCGTATTCACCCCTCCACTTT TRBJ1-6 - TRBD1 TRBV6-5
CAWSVLRNTEAFF TGTGCCTGGAGTGTACTTCGGAACACTGAAGCTTTCTTT TRBJ1-1 - - TRBV30
CASRAGGGTGELFF TGTGCCAGCAGAGCAGGGGGTGGCACCGGGGAGCTGTTTTTT TRBJ2-2 - TRBD1 TRBV6-1
CASSPSWGTSGNTIYF TGTGCCAGCAGCCCTTCTTGGGGGACCTCTGGAAACACCATATATTTT TRBJ1-3 once - TRBV7-9
CASSERTGYFGEQFF TGTGCCAGCAGTGAAAGGACAGGGTACTTCGGTGAGCAGTTCTTC TRBJ2-1 - TRBD1 TRBV2
CASSPGGFGSPEAFF TGTGCCAGCAGCCCGGGAGGGTTTGGATCCCCTGAAGCTTTCTTT TRBJ1-1 - - TRBV11-1
CASSFLDSNYGYTF TGCGCCAGCAGCTTTCTTGACAGCAACTATGGCTACACCTTC TRBJ1-2 - - TRBV5-1
CASSTRLEQETQYF TGTGCCAGCAGCACCCGACTGGAACAAGAGACCCAGTACTTC TRBJ2-5 - - TRBV7-2
CASSEAVSGRRGYTF TGTGCCAGCAGTGAAGCGGTTTCGGGGCGACGTGGCTACACCTTC TRBJ1-2 - - TRBV2
CASRPSYRDGYTF TGTGCCAGCAGGCCGTCCTACAGGGATGGCTACACCTTC TRBJ1-2 - - TRBV7-9
CASPPRGFDEQFF TGCGCCAGCCCTCCGAGAGGGTTCGATGAGCAGTTCTTC TRBJ2-1 - - TRBV5-1
CASSREGFMNTEAFF TGTGCCAGCAGCCGTGAGGGGTTCATGAACACTGAAGCTTTCTTT TRBJ1-1 few - TRBV5-4
CSVPGTAKNIQYF TGCAGCGTTCCGGGGACAGCCAAAAACATTCAGTACTTC TRBJ2-4 - - TRBV29-1
CAVTPGQALLYGYTF TGTGCCGTCACACCAGGACAGGCCTTACTCTATGGCTACACCTTC TRBJ1-2 - TRBD1 TRBV10-3
CASSYQQGGSTEAFF TGTGCCAGCTCATACCAACAGGGCGGGAGCACTGAAGCTTTCTTT TRBJ1-1 - - TRBV18
CASVSGQGASGYTF TGTGCCAGCGTTTCGGGACAGGGGGCTAGTGGCTACACCTTC TRBJ1-2 - TRBD1 TRBV6-5
CAWSQGVRAGEGYTF TGTGCCTGGAGTCAAGGGGTTCGGGCCGGGGAAGGCTACACCTTC TRBJ1-2 - - TRBV30
CASSGTANEKLFF TGTGCCAGCAGTGGAACCGCGAATGAAAAACTGTTTTTT TRBJ1-4 - - TRBV2
CASSLIVSRLAGARNEQFF TGTGCCAGCAGCCTTATCGTGTCAAGACTAGCGGGAGCGAGAAATGAGCAGTTCTTC TRBJ2-1 - TRBD2 TRBV7-6